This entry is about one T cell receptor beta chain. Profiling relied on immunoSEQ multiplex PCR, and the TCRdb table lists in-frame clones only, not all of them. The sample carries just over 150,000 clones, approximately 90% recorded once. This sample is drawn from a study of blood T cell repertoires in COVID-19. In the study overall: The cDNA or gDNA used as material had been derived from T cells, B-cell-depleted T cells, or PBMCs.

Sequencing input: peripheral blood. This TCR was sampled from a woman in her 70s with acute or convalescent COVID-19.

The CDR3 DNA reads as TGTGCCAGCAGTTACTCTCTTAGGCGGTCGGGCAATGAGCAGTTCTTC. Translated: CASSYSLRRSGNEQFF. This sequence joins TRBV6-5 and TRBJ2-1; no clear D gene. CDR3 length: 16 amino acids. V lost 0 bases and J 6 bases, leaving 15 bases between the germline ends. The germline V gene has CDR1 MNHEY and CDR2 SVGAGI.